Below are 11 T cell receptor beta chains sequenced from a single sample in a study of siplizumab effects on memory and regulatory T cells. TCRdb's copy holds only in-frame clones and misses some; the assay was immunoSEQ multiplex PCR. Here the sample spans roughly 92,000 clones, roughly 94% being singletons. Sequencing input: non-Treg CD4+ T cells sorted from blood. The receptors were gathered from a human donor in good health.

This chain joins TRBV10-3 and TRBJ2-3, with D perhaps matching TRBD1 (5 bases). The ends were cut back, 0 bases at V and 2 bases at J, with 9 bases in the middle. CDR1 ENHRY and CDR2 SYGVKD come from the germline V gene. This CDR3 comprises 15 residues. The CDR3 DNA reads TGTGCCATCAGTGAGTCGGCGGACAACACAGATACGCAGTATTTT. It codes for CAISESADNTDTQYF.

With regard to this clone: Other DNA sequences within the sample encode an identical CDR3. The chain uses TRBV5-4 and TRBJ1-1; D may be TRBD1 (5 bases). V gave up 0 bases and J gave up 0 bases, with 9 bases separating them. Germline CDR1 is SGHNT and CDR2 is YYREEE (reference sequence). The CDR3 runs 15 residues. The CDR3 here is CASSLAGRVNTEAFF. The CDR3 region has the DNA TGTGCCAGCAGCTTGGCAGGCAGGGTGAACACTGAAGCTTTCTTT. Together with reference TRBV5-4 and TRBJ1-1, the CDR3 gives the full variable domain: ETGVTQSPTHLIKTRGQQVTLRCSSQSGHNTVSWYQQALGQGPQFIFQYYREEENGRGNFPPRFSGLQFPNYSSELNVNALELDDSALYLCASSLAGRVNTEAFFGQGTRLTVV.

The chain employs TRBV15 and TRBJ1-5; D gene ambiguous. The CDR3 contains 16 residues. In germline, CDR1 is LNHNV, CDR2 YYDKDF (reference sequence). With 3 bases removed from V and 2 bases from J, the gap between germline ends came to 14 bases. The CDR3 sequence: CATSSLSRAGNQPQHF. In DNA, the CDR3 is TGTGCCACCAGCAGCTTGTCCCGGGCGGGCAATCAGCCCCAGCATTTT.

The chain has TRBV6-5 and TRBJ2-6; D is uncertain. Between the trimmed V and J ends, which lost 7 bases and 0 bases, there was a span of 10 bases. The CDR3 loop spans 15 amino acids. Germline CDR1 is MNHEY and CDR2 is SVGAGI. The CDR3 protein is CASKQISSGANVLTF. The CDR3 DNA is TGTGCCAGCAAGCAGATCAGCTCTGGGGCCAACGTCCTGACTTTC.

This clone was seen once. The genes are TRBV14 and TRBJ1-3; possibly TRBD1 for D (5 bases). The germline CDR1 and CDR2 sequences are SGHDN and FVKESK. The CDR3 totals 12 residues. Between the trimmed V and J ends, which lost 8 bases and 2 bases, there was a span of 7 bases. CDR3 sequence: CASGGPGNTIYF. The CDR3 nucleotides are TGTGCCAGCGGGGGACCTGGAAACACCATATATTTT. Complete variable domain (other parts from reference TRBV14 and TRBJ1-3): EAGVTQFPSHSVIEKGQTVTLRCDPISGHDNLYWYRRVMGKEIKFLLHFVKESKQDESGMPNNRFLAERTGGTYSTLKVQPAELEDSGVYFCASGGPGNTIYFGEGSWLTVV.

The V and J genes are TRBV9 and TRBJ1-2, with D possibly matching TRBD1 (5 bases). V shed 3 bases and J shed 8 bases, with 23 bases lying between them. The CDR3 length is 16 residues. Germline V lookup: CDR1 SGDLS, CDR2 YYNGEE. The CDR3 region is CASSGDPGGKRDGYTF. The CDR3, as DNA: TGTGCCAGCAGCGGAGACCCTGGGGGTAAACGAGACGGCTACACCTTC.

The chain recombines TRBV27 with TRBJ2-5, with a tentative D call TRBD2 (5 bases). The V gene's germline CDR1 is MNHEY and CDR2 SMNVEV (reference sequence). The germline V and J ends were trimmed by 4 bases and 5 bases, with 8 bases remaining between them. This CDR3 has 12 amino acids. As DNA, the CDR3 is TGTGCCAGCAGTTATAGAGGGGAGACCCAGTACTTC. This sequence encodes CASSYRGETQYF.

V is TRBV5-5 and J is TRBJ2-1; no reliable D call. V was pared by 3 bases and J by 2 bases, with 6 bases between. Per the germline V gene, CDR1 is SGHKS and CDR2 is YYEKEE (reference sequence). This CDR3 region has 13 residues. The CDR3 DNA is TGTGCCAGCAGCTATCCCCCCTACAATGAGCAGTTCTTC. Translating gives CASSYPPYNEQFF.

In this sample, this clone turned up a few times. The chain links TRBV11-2 to TRBJ1-5; D uncertain. Trimming stripped 2 bases from V and 0 bases from J, with 2 bases between. Germline loops: CDR1 SGHAT, CDR2 FQNNGV. The CDR3 extends over 13 amino acids. The CDR3 DNA sequence: TGTGCCAGCAGCTTAAATAGCAATCAGCCCCAGCATTTT. This translates into CASSLNSNQPQHF. The entire variable domain, with the rest obtained from reference TRBV11-2 and TRBJ1-5, is as follows: EAGVAQSPRYKIIEKRQSVAFWCNPISGHATLYWYQQILGQGPKLLIQFQNNGVVDDSQLPKDRFSAERLKGVDSTLKIQPAKLEDSAVYLCASSLNSNQPQHFGDGTRLSIL.

The rearrangement uses TRBV27 and TRBJ2-3; D possibly corresponds to TRBD1 (6 bases). This CDR3 region has 16 residues. Per germline, CDR1 MNHEY and CDR2 SMNVEV (reference sequence). V dropped 4 bases and J dropped 5 bases, with 19 bases sitting between them. Written as DNA, the CDR3 is TGTGCCAGCAGTTCTCCCAGGGGCTTCGCCGGAGATACGCAGTATTTT. It translates to CASSSPRGFAGDTQYF.

In nucleotides, the CDR3 is TGCGCCAGCAGCCAAGGGGGACTAGCGGGAGTAACCGGGGAGCTGTTTTTT. It translates to CASSQGGLAGVTGELFF. The chain recombines TRBV4-1 with TRBJ2-2; 14 nucleotides line up with TRBD2. The germline V gene encodes CDR1 MGHRA and CDR2 YSYEKL. CDR3 length: 17 amino acids. V trimming: 1 base; J trimming: 5 bases; junction bases outside the gene matches: 3.